The sequence of this T cell receptor (beta chain) was determined in a study of cytomegalovirus exposure and HLA in healthy donors (dated by TCRdb to 2016 to 2017). Notes on the research overall: In an earlier analysis of roughly 500 of the donors, roughly 300 Gb of sequence data and about 110 million unique TCR beta sequences from approximately 180 million T cells were reported. Among about 400 genotyped donors of the cohort, an average of approximately 240,000 unique TCR beta nucleotide sequences was sequenced per donor, of which roughly 18% were non-productive. A later analysis re-analyzed previously published TCR beta repertoires from 660 or so donors and added high-resolution HLA genotyping to study TCR occurrence patterns. The study profiled the T cell repertoires of about 720 subjects by immunosequencing and related them to cytomegalovirus serostatus. Roughly 290 gigabases of sequencing data and roughly 80 million unique TCR sequences made up an early release that covered 500 to 650 HLA-typed donors. Class I and class II HLA loci were covered by the typing at four-digit resolution. The number of typed donors differed by locus: 629-630 for A, B, C, DRB1 and DQB1; roughly 510 for DQA1; 600 to 610 for DPA1; and some 470 for DPB1. Rather than using new phenotypic data, the later analysis identified candidate immune exposures from TCR beta sequences and from how often those sequences occurred across donors. Donor age, sex, ethnicity and CMV serostatus were compiled alongside the repertoire data. A later genetic analysis used genome-wide SNP genotypes for about 55% of the 666 donors, treating that subset as a discovery cohort. In addition to the first cohort of roughly 670 subjects, a separate validation cohort of 120 different subjects was used. To predict cytomegalovirus infection status, the study brought together high-throughput TCR immunosequencing, statistical association of individual TCRs with disease status, and machine learning. The study was designed to test whether signatures of past pathogen exposure could be identified by cataloging public T cell receptors. Because of strong linkage in the cohort, five DR-DQ haplotypes were treated as single units for association and clustering. Of the approximately 400 genotyped donors, 65% to 90% were placed in the genetic ancestry cluster associated with self-reported Caucasian donors. All discovery cohort repertoires had been generated on a single sequencing platform. An earlier analysis of approximately 580 of the donors used high-throughput TCR beta sequencing to judge whether each TCR beta V gene segment behaved as functional or pseudogenic. Overall results and qualifications from the work: An association between a missense DCLRE1C variant and V-gene and J-gene trimming of TCR beta chains was found in a later genetic analysis and replicated in an independent cohort. Broadly in line with IMGT annotations, most TCR beta V segments showed up in productive rearrangements about 87% or about 30% of the time in an earlier analysis of a few hundred of the donors. Cytomegalovirus status was reported to be diagnosed by the classifier with high specificity and sensitivity in both the original and validation cohorts. In a later analysis, more than 15,000 TCR beta sequences were associated with specific HLA alleles at a false discovery rate of 0.05. Compared with equally common non-associated chains, HLA-associated TCR beta chains in a later analysis were more clonally expanded and had lower generation probabilities. In a later analysis, several top co-occurrence clusters were reported to appear linked to parvovirus B19, influenza, CMV and Epstein-Barr virus. In vitro tests confirmed that a few of the cytomegalovirus-associated TCR beta chains recognize cytomegalovirus antigens. The only immune exposure information available for the cohort was CMV serostatus. Some IMGT-functional V segments, including TRBV6-2 and TRBV6-3, could not be told apart with the 87-base-pair reads, so those segments were excluded. Because HLA typing was unavailable for some donors at each locus, only the typed subset was used in association tests. Compared with the approximately 720-donor mean, donors in an Asian-associated ancestry cluster had fewer N-insertions in productive TCRs, according to a later genetic analysis. Most TCR sequences were observed very rarely across donors, whereas some public TCRs were present in many individuals. A further reported finding was that TCR beta sequences accurately predicted the HLA-A and HLA-B alleles for most subjects in the first cohort. A cluster of highly shared sequence variants was judged likely to represent a technical artifact of the sequencing pipeline. Most CMV-associated TCR beta chains appeared to be HLA-restricted in a later analysis, and the HLA associations seemed to be driven largely by CMV exposure. In a later analysis, the rate of TCR association differed among HLA loci, with DRB1 alleles having the most associated TCRs and HLA-C alleles having the fewest. This cohort had only TCR beta chains sequenced, and the lack of alpha or paired-chain data limited which features could be detected. It was suggested by the authors that the approach could potentially be generalized to other disease states and immunological phenotypes. The presence/absence analyses assumed that sequencing depth was roughly uniform across donors, and that assumption may not be true. Linkage disequilibrium might explain the correlated functional status among segregating V segments, but an unknown experimental factor could not be excluded. Because counts were too low, about 15 rarely observed V segments, including chromosome 9 orphons, were left out of the earlier analysis of 500 to 650 of the donors. Strong co-occurrence of HLA alleles, especially DR and DQ, made assigning TCR associations to individual alleles difficult. In the study, around 160 TCR beta chains were listed as associated with cytomegalovirus.

The library was built by means of the immunoSEQ multiplex PCR assay. The multiplex PCR relied on a mix of 60 forward primers for TCR Vbeta segments and 13 reverse primers for TCR Jbeta segments. The CDR3 region of rearranged TCR beta genes was amplified from genomic DNA by a multiplex PCR assay. Amplified TCR beta libraries were sequenced as 87-base-pair reads on the Illumina HiSeq System. Processing in the source paper ran as follows. Across the 640 or so repertoires, a later analysis counted 80 million or so unique TCR beta chains, approximately 12 million of which were shared by at least two donors. Raw reads were error-corrected and collapsed into unique sequences by a nearest-neighbor algorithm in which closely related sequences were merged to remove PCR and sequencing errors. To assign V, D and J gene segments, CDR3 sequences were aligned to IMGT reference sequences. For a sequence to be retained, a match of at least six nucleotides was required to both a V gene segment and a J gene segment. A rearrangement was called productive if the CDR3 had no stop codons and remained in frame with V and J, and every other rearrangement was called non-productive. CDR3 was defined according to IMGT convention as the region running from the second conserved V-encoded cysteine to the conserved J-encoded phenylalanine. Sequences without an unambiguous match to a single V gene segment were excluded from the earlier analysis of several hundred of the donors. In an earlier analysis of approximately 590 of the donors, a V segment was called functional when productive rearrangements were above 56.7%, and segregating when the standard deviation between donors exceeded 5%. A statistical classification framework was developed to diagnose cytomegalovirus status using the catalog of TCR beta chain sequences. V and J gene assignment, in a later analysis, came from comparing TCR nucleotide sequences with IMGT/GENE-DB human TR gene sequences. The TCRdist pipeline was used in a later analysis to assign CDR3 sequences and most-parsimonious VDJ recombination scenarios. In a later analysis, each TCR beta chain was defined by its CDR3 amino acid sequence together with its V-gene family, and reads lacking a unique V-gene family were excluded. To address suspected cross-contamination and a sequencing artifact, a later analysis removed around 600 highly shared, low-generation-probability nucleotide sequences. In a later analysis, a clonal expansion index for each public chain was calculated from normalized within-repertoire ranks of inferred template counts. A later analysis computed generation probabilities with a VDJ recombination model fitted to out-of-frame rearrangements, and checked the results against IGoR. A later analysis scored TCR-TCR, TCR-HLA and TCR-CMV co-occurrence with hypergeometric tests, applying a repertoire-size bias correction to TCR pairs. To estimate false discovery rates, a later analysis permuted the HLA or CMV assignments 20 times. In a later analysis, co-occurring TCRs were grouped using DBSCAN, with TCRdist sequence similarity added in when clustering inside HLA-allele-positive subsets. Repertoires with fewer than 30,000 or more than 120,000 public chains, plus five repertoires with anomalous nucleotide sharing, were excluded from co-occurrence clustering. TCRdb re-hosts the immuneACCESS table, in-frame sequences only. Its copies lack some clones; in the studies checked, an unresolved V gene accounts for under half of them, and the cause for the rest is not known. V and J calls and clone size come straight from that table; D and trimming were deduced from the DNA. For this sample there are 300,000 or so clones; just under 85% appear just once. The top ten clones comprise about 2% of the sample.

The CDR3 starts with the cysteine, ends with the phenylalanine, and has 16 residues. Only the CDR3 region is kept as DNA, spanning 48 bases read in frame from base 1. V is cut back by 3 bases and J by 2 bases, with 3 bases in the junction unmatched. From the germline V gene (reference sequence), CDR1 is MNHEY and CDR2 is SMNVEV. The cohort consisted of fewer than 700 healthy bone marrow donors. Cohort members were all nominally healthy when sampled, although unrecorded immune exposures were likely present. The donor was CMV seropositive and was included in the group of 250 to 300 seropositive cohort members. Every donor gave a peripheral blood sample, and the peripheral blood mononuclear cells from that sample were used for TCR beta sequencing. The Qiagen DNeasy Blood Extraction Kit was used to extract genomic DNA from the blood cell samples. Turning to this clone: Its binding antigen is unknown. Base qualities are missing; no much larger clone stands one base away.

The sequence links TRBV27 to TRBJ2-3, and TRBD2 aligns with 12 junction nucleotides. This TCR was recovered from a woman between 40 and 55 years old in good health and CMV-seropositive. The material sequenced was PBMCs. Read as DNA, the sequence is TGTGCCAGCAGTTTGACTAGCGGGAGCCACACAGATACGCAGTATTTT. Translated, this is CASSLTSGSHTDTQYF.